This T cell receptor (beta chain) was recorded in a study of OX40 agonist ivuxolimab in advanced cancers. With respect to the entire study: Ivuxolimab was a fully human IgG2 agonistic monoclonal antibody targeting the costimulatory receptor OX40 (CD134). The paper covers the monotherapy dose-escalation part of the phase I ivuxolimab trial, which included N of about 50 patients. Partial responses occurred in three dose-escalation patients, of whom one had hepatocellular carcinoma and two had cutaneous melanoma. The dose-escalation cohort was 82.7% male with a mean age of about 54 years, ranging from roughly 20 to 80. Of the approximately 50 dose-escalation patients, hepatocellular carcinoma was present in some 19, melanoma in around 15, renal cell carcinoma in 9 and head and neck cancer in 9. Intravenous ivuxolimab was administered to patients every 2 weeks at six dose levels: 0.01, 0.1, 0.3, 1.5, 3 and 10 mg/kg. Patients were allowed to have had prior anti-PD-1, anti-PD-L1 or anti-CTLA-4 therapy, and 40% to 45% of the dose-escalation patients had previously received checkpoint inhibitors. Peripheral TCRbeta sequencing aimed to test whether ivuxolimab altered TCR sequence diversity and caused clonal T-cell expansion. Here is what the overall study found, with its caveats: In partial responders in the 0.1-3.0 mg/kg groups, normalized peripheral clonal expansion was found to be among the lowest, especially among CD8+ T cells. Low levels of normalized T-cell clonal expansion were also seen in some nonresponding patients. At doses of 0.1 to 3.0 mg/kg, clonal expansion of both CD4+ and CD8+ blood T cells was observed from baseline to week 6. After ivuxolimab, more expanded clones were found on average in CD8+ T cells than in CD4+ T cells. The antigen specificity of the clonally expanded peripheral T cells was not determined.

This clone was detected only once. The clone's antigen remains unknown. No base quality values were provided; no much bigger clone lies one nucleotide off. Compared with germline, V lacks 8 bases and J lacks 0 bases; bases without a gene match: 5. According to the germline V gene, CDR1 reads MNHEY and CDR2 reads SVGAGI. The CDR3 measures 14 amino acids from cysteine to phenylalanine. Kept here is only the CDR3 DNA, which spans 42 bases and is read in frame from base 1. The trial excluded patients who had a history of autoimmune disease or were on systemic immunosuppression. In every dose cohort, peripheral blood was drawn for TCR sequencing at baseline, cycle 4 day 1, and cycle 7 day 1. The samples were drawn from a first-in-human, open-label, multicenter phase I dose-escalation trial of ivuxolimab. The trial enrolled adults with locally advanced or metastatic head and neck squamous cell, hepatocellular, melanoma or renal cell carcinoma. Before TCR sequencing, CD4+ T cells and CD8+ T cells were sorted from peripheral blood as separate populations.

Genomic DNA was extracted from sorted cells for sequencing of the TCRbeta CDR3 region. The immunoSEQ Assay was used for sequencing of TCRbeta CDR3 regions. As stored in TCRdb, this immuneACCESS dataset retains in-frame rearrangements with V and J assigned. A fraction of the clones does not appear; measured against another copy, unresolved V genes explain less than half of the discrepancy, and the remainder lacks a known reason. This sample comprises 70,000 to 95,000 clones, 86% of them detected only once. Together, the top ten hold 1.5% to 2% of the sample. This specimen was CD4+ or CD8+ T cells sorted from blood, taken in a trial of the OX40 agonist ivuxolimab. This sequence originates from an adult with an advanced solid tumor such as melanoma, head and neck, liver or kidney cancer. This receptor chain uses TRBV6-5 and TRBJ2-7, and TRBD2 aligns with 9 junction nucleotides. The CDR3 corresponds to CASQSGLASYEQYF. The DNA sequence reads TGTGCCAGCCAATCGGGACTAGCCTCCTACGAGCAGTACTTC.